These 2 T cell receptor beta chains share one sample of origin, sequenced in a study of blood T cell repertoires in COVID-19. Assay used: immunoSEQ multiplex PCR; TCRdb lists only in-frame clones, some missing. The repertoire includes some 200,000 clones, 76% of them detected once, and around 8.9% sits in the top ten. The sample was peripheral blood. These receptors all come from a woman between 45 and 65 years old with active or convalescent COVID-19.

The chain recombines TRBV19 with TRBJ1-3, with a tentative D call TRBD1 (5 bases). Trimming took off 3 bases at V and 0 bases at J, with 6 bases between the two ends. This CDR3 is 14 amino acids long. Per the germline V gene, CDR1 is LNHDA and CDR2 is SQIVND (reference sequence). The CDR3 region has the DNA TGTGCCAGTAGTATCGACAGCTCTGGAAACACCATATATTTT. Translation gives CASSIDSSGNTIYF.

As regards this clone: This sample includes further DNA sequences coding for the same CDR3. This sequence joins TRBV7-9 and TRBJ1-5; D is perhaps TRBD1 (5 bases). The germline CDR1 and CDR2 sequences are SEHNR and FQNEAQ (reference sequence). V lost 5 bases and J lost 0, with 14 bases in between. The CDR3 covers 16 residues. CDR3 loop: CASSLDGGYSNQPQHF. CDR3 nucleotide sequence: TGTGCCAGCAGCCTAGACGGGGGTTATAGCAATCAGCCCCAGCATTTT.